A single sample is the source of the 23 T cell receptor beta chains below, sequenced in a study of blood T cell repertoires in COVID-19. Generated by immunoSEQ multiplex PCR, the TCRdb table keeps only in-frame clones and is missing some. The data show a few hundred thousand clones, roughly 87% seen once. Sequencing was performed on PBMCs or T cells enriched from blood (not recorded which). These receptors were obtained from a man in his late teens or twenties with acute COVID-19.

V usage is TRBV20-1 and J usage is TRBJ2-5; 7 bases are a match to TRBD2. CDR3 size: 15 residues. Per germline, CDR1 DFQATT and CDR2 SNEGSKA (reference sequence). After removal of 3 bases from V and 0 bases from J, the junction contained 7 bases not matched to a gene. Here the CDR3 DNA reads TGCAGTGCTAGTGGGAATAGCGGGTACCAAGAGACCCAGTACTTC. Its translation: CSASGNSGYQETQYF.

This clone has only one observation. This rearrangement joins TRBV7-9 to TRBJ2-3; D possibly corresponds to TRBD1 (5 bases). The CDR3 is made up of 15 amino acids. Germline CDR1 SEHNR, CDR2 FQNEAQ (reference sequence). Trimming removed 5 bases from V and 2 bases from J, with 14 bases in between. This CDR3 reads CASSADSLDTDTQYF. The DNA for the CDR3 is TGTGCCAGCAGCGCCGACAGTCTAGACACAGATACGCAGTATTTT.

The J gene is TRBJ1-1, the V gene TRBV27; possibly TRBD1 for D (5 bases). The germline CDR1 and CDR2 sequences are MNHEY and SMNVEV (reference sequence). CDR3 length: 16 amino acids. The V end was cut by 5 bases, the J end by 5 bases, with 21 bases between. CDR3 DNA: TGTGCCAGCAGTATTGATAGTCCCCGGGGGTTGACTGAAGCTTTCTTT. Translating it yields CASSIDSPRGLTEAFF.

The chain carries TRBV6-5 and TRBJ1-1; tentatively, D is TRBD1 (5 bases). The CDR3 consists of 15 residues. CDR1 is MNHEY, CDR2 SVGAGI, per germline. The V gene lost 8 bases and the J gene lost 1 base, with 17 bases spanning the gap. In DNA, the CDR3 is TGTGCCAGCTTAACATCCCCAGGGTGGAACACTGAAGCTTTCTTT. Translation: CASLTSPGWNTEAFF.

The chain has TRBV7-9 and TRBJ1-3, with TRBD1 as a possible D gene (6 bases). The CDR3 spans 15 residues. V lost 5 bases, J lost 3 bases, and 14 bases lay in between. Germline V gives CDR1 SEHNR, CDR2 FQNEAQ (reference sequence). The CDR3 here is CASSTLTGYGNTIYF. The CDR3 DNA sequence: TGTGCCAGCAGCACGCTCACAGGGTATGGAAACACCATATATTTT.

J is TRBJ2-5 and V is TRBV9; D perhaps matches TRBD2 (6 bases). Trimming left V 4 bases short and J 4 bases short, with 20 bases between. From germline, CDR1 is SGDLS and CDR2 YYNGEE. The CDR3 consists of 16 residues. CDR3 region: CASSRTPLDSGETQYF. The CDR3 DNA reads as TGTGCCAGCAGCCGTACTCCGCTCGATAGCGGAGAGACCCAGTACTTC.

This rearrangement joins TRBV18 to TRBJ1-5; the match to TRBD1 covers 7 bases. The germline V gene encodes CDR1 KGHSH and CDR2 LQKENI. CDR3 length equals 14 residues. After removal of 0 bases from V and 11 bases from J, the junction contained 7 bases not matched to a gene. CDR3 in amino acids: CASSPPWDSLTQHF. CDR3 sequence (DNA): TGTGCCAGCTCACCACCGTGGGACAGCTTAACCCAGCATTTT.

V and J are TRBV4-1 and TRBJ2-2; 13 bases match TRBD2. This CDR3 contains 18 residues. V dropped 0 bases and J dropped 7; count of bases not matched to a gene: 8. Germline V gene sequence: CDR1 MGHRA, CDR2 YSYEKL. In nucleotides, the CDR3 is TGCGCCAGCAGCCAAGATCCGGGACTAGCGGGATATGGCGGGGAGCTGTTTTTT. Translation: CASSQDPGLAGYGGELFF.

The CDR3 sequence: CASSVETGGRDTQYF. CDR3 coding DNA: TGTGCCAGCAGCGTAGAGACAGGGGGCAGGGATACGCAGTATTTT. J is TRBJ2-3 and V is TRBV9, with TRBD1 matching over 10 bases. CDR3 length: 15 amino acids. The trim removed 0 bases at V and 6 bases at J, leaving 4 bases unmatched. Germline V gene data show CDR1 as SGDLS and CDR2 as YYNGEE.

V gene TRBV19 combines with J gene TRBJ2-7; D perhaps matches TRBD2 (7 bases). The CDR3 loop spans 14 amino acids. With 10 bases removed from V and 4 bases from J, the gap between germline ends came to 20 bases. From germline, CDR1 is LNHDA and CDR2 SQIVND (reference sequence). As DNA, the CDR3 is TGTGCCACTTCAGGGAGGGGGGGAAAGTACGAGCAGTACTTC. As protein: CATSGRGGKYEQYF.

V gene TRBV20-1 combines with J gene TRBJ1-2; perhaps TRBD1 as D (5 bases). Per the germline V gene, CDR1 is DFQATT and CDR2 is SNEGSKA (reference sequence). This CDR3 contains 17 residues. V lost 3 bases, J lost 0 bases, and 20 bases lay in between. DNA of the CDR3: TGCAGTGCTAGTGGATTCGTTGGGGGGGGAGCTAACTATGGCTACACCTTC. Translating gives CSASGFVGGGANYGYTF.

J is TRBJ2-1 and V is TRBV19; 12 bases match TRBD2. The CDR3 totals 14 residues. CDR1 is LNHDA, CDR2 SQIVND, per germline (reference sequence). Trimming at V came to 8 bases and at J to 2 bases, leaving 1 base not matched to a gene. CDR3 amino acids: CASASGRAYNEQFF. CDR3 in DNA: TGTGCCAGTGCTAGCGGGAGGGCCTACAATGAGCAGTTCTTC.

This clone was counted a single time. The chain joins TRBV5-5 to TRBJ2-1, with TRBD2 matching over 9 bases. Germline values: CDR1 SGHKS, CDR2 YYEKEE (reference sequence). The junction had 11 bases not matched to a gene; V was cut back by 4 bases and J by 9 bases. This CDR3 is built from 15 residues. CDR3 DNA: TGTGCCAGCAGCGTGGGACTAGCTGACCGGGGTGAGCAGTTCTTC. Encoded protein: CASSVGLADRGEQFF.

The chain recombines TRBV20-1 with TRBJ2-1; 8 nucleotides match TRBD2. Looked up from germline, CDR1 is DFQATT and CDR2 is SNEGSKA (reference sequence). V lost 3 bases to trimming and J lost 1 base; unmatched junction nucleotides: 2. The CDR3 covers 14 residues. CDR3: CSASASGSYNEQFF. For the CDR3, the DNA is TGCAGTGCTAGTGCTAGCGGGTCCTACAATGAGCAGTTCTTC.

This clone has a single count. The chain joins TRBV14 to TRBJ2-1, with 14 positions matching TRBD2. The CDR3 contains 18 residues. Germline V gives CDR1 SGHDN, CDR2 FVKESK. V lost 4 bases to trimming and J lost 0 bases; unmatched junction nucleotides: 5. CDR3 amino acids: CASSLRGTSGSSYNEQFF. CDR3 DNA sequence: TGTGCCAGCAGCCTCCGCGGGACTAGCGGGAGCTCCTACAATGAGCAGTTCTTC. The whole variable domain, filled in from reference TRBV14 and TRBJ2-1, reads EAGVTQFPSHSVIEKGQTVTLRCDPISGHDNLYWYRRVMGKEIKFLLHFVKESKQDESGMPNNRFLAERTGGTYSTLKVQPAELEDSGVYFCASSLRGTSGSSYNEQFFGPGTRLTVL.

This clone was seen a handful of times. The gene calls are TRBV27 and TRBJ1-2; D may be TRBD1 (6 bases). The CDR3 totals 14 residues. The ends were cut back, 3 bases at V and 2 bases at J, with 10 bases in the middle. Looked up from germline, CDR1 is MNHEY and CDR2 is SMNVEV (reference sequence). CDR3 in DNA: TGTGCCAGCAGTTTCCTAGGACAGAACTATGGCTACACCTTC. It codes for CASSFLGQNYGYTF.

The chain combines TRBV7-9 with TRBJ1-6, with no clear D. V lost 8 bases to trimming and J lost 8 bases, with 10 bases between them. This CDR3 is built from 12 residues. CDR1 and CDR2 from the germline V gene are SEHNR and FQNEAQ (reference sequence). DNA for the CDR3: TGTGCCAGCCGTTCCAGTGATTCACCCCTCCACTTT. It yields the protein CASRSSDSPLHF.

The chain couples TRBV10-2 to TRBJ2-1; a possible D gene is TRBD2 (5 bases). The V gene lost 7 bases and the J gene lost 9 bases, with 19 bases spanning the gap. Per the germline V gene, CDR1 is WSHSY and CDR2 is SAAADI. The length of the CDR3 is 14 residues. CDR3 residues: CASTATTGYGEQFF. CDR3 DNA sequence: TGCGCCAGCACGGCTACCACGGGGTACGGTGAGCAGTTCTTC.

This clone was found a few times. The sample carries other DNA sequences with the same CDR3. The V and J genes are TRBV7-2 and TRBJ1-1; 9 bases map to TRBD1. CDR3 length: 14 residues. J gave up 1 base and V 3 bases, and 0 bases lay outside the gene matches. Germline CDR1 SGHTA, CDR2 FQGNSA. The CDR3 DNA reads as TGTGCCAGCAGCTTGGGACAGGGGAACACTGAAGCTTTCTTT. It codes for CASSLGQGNTEAFF.

The chain's CDR3 is CASRGTVSREQFF. As DNA, the CDR3 is TGTGCCAGCAGGGGGACTGTGAGCCGTGAGCAGTTCTTC. The V gene is TRBV28, the J gene TRBJ2-1; possible D gene TRBD2, 6 bases. Germline lookup yields CDR1 MDHEN and CDR2 SYDVKM. Trimming removed 6 bases at V and 9 bases at J, with 15 bases between. There are 13 residues in the CDR3.

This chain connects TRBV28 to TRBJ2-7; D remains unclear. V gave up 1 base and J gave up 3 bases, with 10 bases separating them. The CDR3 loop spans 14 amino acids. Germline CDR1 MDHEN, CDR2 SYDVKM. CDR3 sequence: CASSLLAVHYEQYF. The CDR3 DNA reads TGTGCCAGCAGTTTATTGGCAGTTCACTACGAGCAGTACTTC.

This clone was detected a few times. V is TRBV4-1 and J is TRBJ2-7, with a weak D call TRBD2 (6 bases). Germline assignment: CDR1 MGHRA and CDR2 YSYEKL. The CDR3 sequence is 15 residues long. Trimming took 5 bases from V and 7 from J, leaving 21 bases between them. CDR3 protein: CASSFRLEAPTEQYF. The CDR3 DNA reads TGCGCCAGCAGCTTTCGACTAGAAGCCCCTACGGAGCAGTACTTC.

The CDR3 spells CASSQDPGWAGGHSNYGYTF. The CDR3 DNA reads TGTGCCAGCAGCCAAGACCCCGGTTGGGCAGGGGGTCATTCTAACTATGGCTACACCTTC. This sequence joins TRBV3-1 (or the pseudogene TRBV3-2) and TRBJ1-2, with TRBD1 matching 7 bases. The trim removed 0 bases at V and 0 bases at J, leaving 16 bases unmatched. The CDR3 has 20 residues. Germline V lookup: CDR1 LGHDT, CDR2 YNNKEL (reference sequence).